This T cell receptor beta chain emerged from a study of a mutant IDH1 vaccine in newly diagnosed glioma. Background on the study: Treatment recipients were approximately 60% male and 37.5% female, and their mean age was roughly 44 years. Patients got radiotherapy, temozolomide, or both beforehand, and most got both.

Time point defined: week 35, safety follow-up. Topical imiquimod accompanied each vaccine dose, which consisted of 300 ug of mutant IDH1 20-mer peptide. Germline V CDR1 and CDR2: SGHDT, YYEEEE. V was clipped by 2 bases and J by 2 bases, with 10 bases between them. The CDR3 length is 14 residues. Clones were read by immunoSEQ multiplex PCR, and TCRdb kept only the in-frame ones, dropping some. Here the sample spans about 42,000 clones, approximately 80% being singletons. On this clone itself: Its antigen is unidentified.

Sequenced here: PBMCs, sampled from a glioma patient whose treatment included an IDH1 peptide vaccine. The TCR sequence derives from a woman aged 45-59 years with glioma. V gene TRBV5-6 combines with J gene TRBJ1-1; perhaps TRBD1 as D (5 bases). The CDR3 sequence: CASSLRGFNTEAFF. The CDR3 DNA sequence: TGTGCCAGCAGCTTAAGGGGATTTAACACTGAAGCTTTCTTT.